Listed below are T cell receptor beta chains from one sample, sequenced in a study of cytomegalovirus exposure and HLA in healthy donors. Profiling relied on immunoSEQ multiplex PCR, and the TCRdb table lists in-frame clones only, not all of them. Here the sample spans some 200,000 clones, about 80% being singletons. Sequenced sample: PBMCs. The receptors come from a woman aged 18-29 years in good health and CMV-seropositive. The CDR3 runs from the conserved cysteine through the conserved F or W. The D gene is left open where the match is weak. Expanded clones are given a class, and other clones once, few, many or no size at all.

J gene,D gene,V gene,clone size,CDR3 DNA,CDR3 protein
TRBJ1-2,TRBD1,TRBV25-1,NA,TGTGCCAGCAGTGAAGGGGACAGAAACTATGGCTACACCTTC,CASSEGDRNYGYTF
TRBJ1-6,NA,TRBV7-8,NA,TGTGCCAGCAGCTTAGCGGAGGGGATCAGTTCACCCCTCCACTTT,CASSLAEGISSPLHF
TRBJ2-2,TRBD1,TRBV2,NA,TGTGCCAGCAGGGGGGACAGGGGGCAATATACCGGGGAGCTGTTTTTT,CASRGDRGQYTGELFF
TRBJ1-3,NA,TRBV11-2,NA,TGTGCCAGCAGCTTAAACCAGGGAAACACCATATATTTT,CASSLNQGNTIYF
TRBJ2-6,TRBD1,TRBV19,NA,TGTGCCAGTAGTACCCGGGACAGGGGCTTATTTGGGGCCAACGTCCTGACTTTC,CASSTRDRGLFGANVLTF
TRBJ1-1,NA,TRBV6-6,NA,TGTGCCAGCAGTTACGGAGGCGAAGCTTTCTTT,CASSYGGEAFF
TRBJ1-2,TRBD1,TRBV5-1,NA,TGCGCCAGCAGCTTGCGGGCAGGGGGCTATGGCTACACCTTC,CASSLRAGGYGYTF
TRBJ2-5,NA,TRBV11-2,few,TGTGCCAGCAGCTTAGGGCGGCAAGAGACCCAGTACTTC,CASSLGRQETQYF
TRBJ1-1,TRBD1,TRBV6-1,NA,TGTGCCAGCAGTGAACAGGGGGGCACTGAAGCTTTCTTT,CASSEQGGTEAFF
TRBJ1-1,TRBD1,TRBV5-4,NA,TGTGCCAGCAGACGTTTCTTGGACAGGGCGATCGGCACTGAAGCTTTCTTT,CASRRFLDRAIGTEAFF
TRBJ2-3,NA,TRBV6-1,NA,TGTGCCAGCGGGGGCCGGGGCACAGATACGCAGTATTTT,CASGGRGTDTQYF
TRBJ2-2,TRBD1,TRBV19,NA,TGTGCCGCCCGACAGGGTGCCGGGGAGCTGTTTTTT,CAARQGAGELFF